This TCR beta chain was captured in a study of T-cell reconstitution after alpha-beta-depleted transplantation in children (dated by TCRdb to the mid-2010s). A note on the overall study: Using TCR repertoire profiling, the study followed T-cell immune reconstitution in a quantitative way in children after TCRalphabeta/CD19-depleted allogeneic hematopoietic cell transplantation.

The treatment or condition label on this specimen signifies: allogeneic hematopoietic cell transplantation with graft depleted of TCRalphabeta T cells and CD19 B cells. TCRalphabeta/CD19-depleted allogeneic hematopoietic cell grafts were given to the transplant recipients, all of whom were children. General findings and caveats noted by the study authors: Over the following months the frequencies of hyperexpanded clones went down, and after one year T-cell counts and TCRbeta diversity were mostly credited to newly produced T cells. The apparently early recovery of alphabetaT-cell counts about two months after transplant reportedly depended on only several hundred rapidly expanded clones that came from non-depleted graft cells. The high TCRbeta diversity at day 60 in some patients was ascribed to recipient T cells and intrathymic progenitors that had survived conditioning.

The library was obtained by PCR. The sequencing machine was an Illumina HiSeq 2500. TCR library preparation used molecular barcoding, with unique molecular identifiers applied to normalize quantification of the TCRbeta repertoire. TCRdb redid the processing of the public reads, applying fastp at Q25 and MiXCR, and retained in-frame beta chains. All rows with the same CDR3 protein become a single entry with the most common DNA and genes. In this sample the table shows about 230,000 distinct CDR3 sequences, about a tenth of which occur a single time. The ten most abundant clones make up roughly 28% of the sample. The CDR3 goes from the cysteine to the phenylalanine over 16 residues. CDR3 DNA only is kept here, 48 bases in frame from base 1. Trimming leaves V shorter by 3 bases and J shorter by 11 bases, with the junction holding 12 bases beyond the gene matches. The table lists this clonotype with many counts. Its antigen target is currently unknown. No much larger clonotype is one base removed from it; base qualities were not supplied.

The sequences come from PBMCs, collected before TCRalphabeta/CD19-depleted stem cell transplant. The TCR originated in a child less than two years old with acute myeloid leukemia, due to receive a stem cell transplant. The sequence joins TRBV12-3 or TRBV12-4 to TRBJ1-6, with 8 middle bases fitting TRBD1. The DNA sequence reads TGTGCCAGCAGTTTTTACGACAGGGGCGCGCTACCACCCCTCCACTTT. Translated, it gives CASSFYDRGALPPLHF.